One and the same sample provided the 2 T cell receptor beta chains below, sequenced in a study of cytomegalovirus exposure and HLA in healthy donors. Assay: immunoSEQ multiplex PCR; the TCRdb copy retains only in-frame clones and omits some. Counted here are about 69,000 clones, roughly 95% occurring once; the ten biggest clones make up 4.5%. Material: PBMCs. The source of these receptors is a woman aged 18-30 years in good health and CMV-seropositive.

This sequence joins TRBV15 and TRBJ2-1; 8 bases are a match to TRBD2. Looked up from germline, CDR1 is LNHNV and CDR2 is YYDKDF (reference sequence). V lost 5 bases and J lost 6; bases outside the gene matches: 9. This CDR3 comprises 15 residues. CDR3 DNA sequence: TGTGCCACCAGCCCTCTAGCGGGCGGTGCCAATGAGCAGTTCTTC. This gives the protein CATSPLAGGANEQFF.

The rearrangement uses TRBV2 and TRBJ2-1; D is unresolved. With 7 bases removed from V and 0 bases from J, the gap between germline ends came to 16 bases. Germline values: CDR1 SNHLY, CDR2 FYNNEI. The CDR3 has 16 residues. The CDR3 DNA is TGTGCCAGCAAGCTAGAACCCTCTGTCTCCTACAATGAGCAGTTCTTC. Residues: CASKLEPSVSYNEQFF.